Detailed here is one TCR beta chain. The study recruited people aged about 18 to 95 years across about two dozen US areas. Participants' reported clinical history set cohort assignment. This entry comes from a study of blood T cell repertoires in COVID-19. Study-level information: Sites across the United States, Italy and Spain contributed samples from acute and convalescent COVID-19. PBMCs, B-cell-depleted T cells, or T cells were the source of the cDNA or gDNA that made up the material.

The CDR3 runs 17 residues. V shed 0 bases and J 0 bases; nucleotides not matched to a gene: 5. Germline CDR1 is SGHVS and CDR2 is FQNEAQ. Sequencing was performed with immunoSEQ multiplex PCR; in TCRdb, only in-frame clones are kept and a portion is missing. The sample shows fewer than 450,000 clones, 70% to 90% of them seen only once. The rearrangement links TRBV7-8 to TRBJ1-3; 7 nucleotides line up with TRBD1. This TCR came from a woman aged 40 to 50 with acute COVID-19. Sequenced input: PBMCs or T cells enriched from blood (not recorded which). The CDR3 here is CASSLASTGASGNTIYF. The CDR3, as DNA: TGTGCCAGCAGCTTAGCGTCAACAGGGGCCTCTGGAAACACCATATATTTT.